This TCR beta chain comes out of a study of T cell responses to AZD1222 COVID-19 vaccine. Study findings and constraints: Mostly white British, mostly female donors; authors suggested clonal diversity may be underestimated. Close to half of all spike-specific TCRs reportedly target regions of the variants that are unmutated.

The CDR3 has 14 residues. Germline assignment: CDR1 KGHSH and CDR2 LQKENI. V shed 6 bases and J shed 6 bases, with 17 bases lying between them. Libraries were prepared by immunoSEQ multiplex PCR; TCRdb keeps only in-frame clonotypes and omits some of them. The data contain about 97,000 clones, 70% to 90% of them seen just once; the ten biggest clones take up over 2.5%. Concerning this clone itself: What it recognizes is unknown.

This sequence joins TRBV18 and TRBJ1-1; no clear D. The source was peripheral blood, collected on day 0 of AZD1222 vaccination. This TCR came from an adult in good health. In nucleotides, the CDR3 is TGTGCCAGCTCCCTACTTCCTGAGGCCTCTGAAGCTTTCTTT. Residues: CASSLLPEASEAFF.